The entry that follows covers one T cell receptor beta chain sequence. Germline CDR1 reads SGHRS; CDR2 reads YFSETQ. The CDR3 covers 19 residues. V was shortened by 4 bases and J by 5 bases, with 29 bases between the two germline ends. This entry comes from a study of early stage breast cancer tumors. TCRdb keeps only in-frame clones here, not all; method: immunoSEQ multiplex PCR. This repertoire shows roughly 57,000 clones, 90% to 95% found once; its top ten account for 4.5% to 5%. The sequence came from a person between 70 and 80 years old with breast cancer. The sample taken for sequencing was blood. This chain links TRBV5-1 with TRBJ2-3; the D gene is possibly TRBD2 (6 bases). The CDR3 DNA follows: TGCGCCAGCAGCATCGGGCGTGCGGGGCCTTATGGTAATGGAGATACGCAGTATTTT. It translates to CASSIGRAGPYGNGDTQYF.